This record concerns one TCR beta chain sequence. Which antigen it targets is not known. Base qualities are not at hand, and no much larger clone is one base apart. This entry comes from a study of CD8+ T cells in alopecia areata listed by TCRdb under 2018. Regarding the complete study: Treated patients were enrolled in an open-label pilot trial of oral tofacitinib, 5 to 10 mg twice daily, for moderate-to-severe alopecia areata. RNA was obtained with the PAXgene miRNA kit for fixed scalp, the miRNeasy kit for PBMCs, and the RNeasy kit for mouse skin. Biopsies were taken from tofacitinib-treated patients at baseline and again at 4 and 24 weeks into treatment, and several of those patients also had a later scalp biopsy. High-throughput TCRbeta sequencing was used to examine T cell clonal expansion in alopecia areata in both the C3H/HeJ mouse model and human patients. In humans, TCRbeta sequencing was performed on scalp tissue and on sorted CD4+ and CD8+ peripheral blood T cells from healthy controls and from patients with patchy or totalis/universalis alopecia areata. Clonality in the scalp was compared among normal scalp (n=4), patchy alopecia areata scalp (n=8), and alopecia totalis/universalis scalp (n=8). For the treated patients, the SALT score, which quantifies what percentage of scalp surface area is affected, served as the measure of disease severity. immunoSEQ multiplex PCR using 35 Vbeta forward primers and 13 Jbeta reverse primers was used to amplify TCRbeta CDR3 regions. Tofacitinib was given for 6 to 18 months, followed by 6 months of follow-up off drug to assess delayed response and recurrence.

CDR1 GTSNPN and CDR2 SVGIG were looked up in the germline V gene (reference sequence). The CDR3 starts with the cysteine, ends with the phenylalanine, and has 14 residues. The DNA shown is the 42-base CDR3, in frame from base 1. V is reduced by 4 bases and J by 2 bases, leaving a spacing of 14 bases between them. General study outcomes and caveats: With tofacitinib, both scalp clonality and the number of expanded CD8+ clones among the top 100 scalp clones went down significantly. Because the treated cohort was small and had only one nonresponder, larger studies are needed to examine links between baseline CD8+ expansion and response. Compared with normal scalp, lesional scalp, particularly in alopecia totalis/universalis, had higher clonality and more expanded CD8+ clones, which suggests antigenic drive. During tofacitinib treatment, many expanded lesional clones stuck around in both scalp and blood, and this persistence may partly explain why relapse happens after treatment is stopped. Unlike mouse skin, which is dominated by gammadelta T cells, normal human skin has resident alphabeta T cells that are also sequenced, and this complicates analysis of the scalp TCR repertoire. Compared with mice, TCR sequences shared between patients were less clear, possibly partly because of HLA diversity across the patient population.

Library construction relied on the immunoSEQ multiplex PCR assay. For TCR sequencing, RNA was extracted from every sample and reverse transcribed into cDNA to serve as template. First-strand cDNA was synthesized using SuperScript III with a 2:1 mix of oligo-dT and random hexamers. A synthetic immune receptor repertoire was used to assess amplification bias, and residual bias was removed computationally. As for the authors' bioinformatics: Raw reads were preprocessed to remove errors, and CDR3 was defined according to IMGT conventions as the region from the conserved cysteine to phenylalanine. Clonality was computed as 1 minus the Shannon entropy, with the entropy normalized by log2 of the number of productive unique TCRs. Whether scalp clones were CD4 or CD8 was inferred by matching scalp TCRbeta sequences against CD4 and CD8 repertoires sorted from blood. In TCRdb, the immuneACCESS table is reduced to in-frame sequences with V and J assigned. These tables do not hold every clone; where another copy was compared, an unresolved V gene accounts for under half, and the others remain unexplained. That table is the source of V, J and clone size, and D and trimming were worked out from the DNA. For this sample the table gives 150,000 to 200,000 clones, of which roughly 63% were detected only once. The ten largest clones add up to 16% of the sample.

In the paper's terms, the treatment or condition label means: oral pan-JAK inhibitor, 5-10 mg twice daily. Lesional scalp punch biopsies and peripheral blood were obtained from alopecia areata patients. PBMCs were isolated by density centrifugation and stained for CD3, CD4 and CD8, and CD4+ and CD8+ T cells were sorted on a FACSAria. This TCR derives from a human donor with alopecia areata. The V and J segments used are TRBV30 and TRBJ2-5, with the D segment identity uncertain. Source: CD4+ T cells sorted from blood, taken at roughly week 58, from a patient treated with tofacitinib. The DNA sequence follows: TGTGCCTGGAAGTCGCTACCCGTACAAGAGACCCAGTACTTC. This translates into CAWKSLPVQETQYF.